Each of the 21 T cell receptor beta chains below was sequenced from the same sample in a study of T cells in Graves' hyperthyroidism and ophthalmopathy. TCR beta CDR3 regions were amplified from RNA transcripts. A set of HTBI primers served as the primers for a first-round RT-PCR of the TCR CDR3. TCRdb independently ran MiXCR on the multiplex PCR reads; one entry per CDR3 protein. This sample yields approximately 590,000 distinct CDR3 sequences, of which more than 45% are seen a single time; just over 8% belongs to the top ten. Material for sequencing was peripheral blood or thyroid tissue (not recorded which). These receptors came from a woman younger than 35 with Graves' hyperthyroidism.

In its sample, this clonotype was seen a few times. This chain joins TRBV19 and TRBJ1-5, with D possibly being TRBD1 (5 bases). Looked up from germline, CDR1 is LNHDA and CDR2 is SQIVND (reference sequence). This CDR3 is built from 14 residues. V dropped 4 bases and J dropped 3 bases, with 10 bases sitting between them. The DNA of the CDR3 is TGTGCCAGTAGTAGGGGACGGAACAATCAGCCCCAGCATTTT. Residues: CASSRGRNNQPQHF.

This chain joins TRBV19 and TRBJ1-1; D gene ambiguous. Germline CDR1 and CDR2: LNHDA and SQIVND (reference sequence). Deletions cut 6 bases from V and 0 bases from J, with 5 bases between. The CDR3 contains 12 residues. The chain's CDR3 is CASRTMNTEAFF. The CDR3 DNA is TGTGCCAGTAGGACTATGAACACTGAAGCTTTCTTT.

Written as DNA, the CDR3 is TGTGCCAGCAGTATAGGGGGGGACGAGCAGTACTTC. It translates to CASSIGGDEQYF. V and J are TRBV7-9 and TRBJ2-7; tentative D call: TRBD2 (7 bases). Germline values: CDR1 SEHNR, CDR2 FQNEAQ (reference sequence). The CDR3 has 12 amino acids. V was clipped by 6 bases and J by 5 bases, with 11 bases between them.

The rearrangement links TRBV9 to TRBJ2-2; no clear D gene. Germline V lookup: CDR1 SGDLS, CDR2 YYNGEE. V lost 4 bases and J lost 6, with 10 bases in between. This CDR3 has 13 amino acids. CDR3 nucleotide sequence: TGTGCCAGCAGCCCCCCCCTTGCCGGGGAGCTGTTTTTT. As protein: CASSPPLAGELFF.

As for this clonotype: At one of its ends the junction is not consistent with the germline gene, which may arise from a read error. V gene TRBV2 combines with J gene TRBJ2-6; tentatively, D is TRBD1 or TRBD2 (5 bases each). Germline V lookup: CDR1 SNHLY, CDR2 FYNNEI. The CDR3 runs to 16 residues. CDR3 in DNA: TGTGCCAGCAGTGAAGGACAGCCCCTCGGGGACAACGTCCTGACTTTC. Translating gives CASSEGQPLGDNVLTF.

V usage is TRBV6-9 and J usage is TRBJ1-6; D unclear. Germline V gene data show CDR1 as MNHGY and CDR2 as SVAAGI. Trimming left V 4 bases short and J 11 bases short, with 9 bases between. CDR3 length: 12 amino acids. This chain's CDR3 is CASSFFGTPLHF. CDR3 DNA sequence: TGTGCCAGCAGTTTTTTTGGTACACCCCTCCACTTT.

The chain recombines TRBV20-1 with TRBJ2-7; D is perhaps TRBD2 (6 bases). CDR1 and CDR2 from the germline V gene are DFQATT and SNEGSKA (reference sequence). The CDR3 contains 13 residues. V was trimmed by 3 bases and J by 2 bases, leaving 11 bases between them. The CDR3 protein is CSASPGLAYEQYF. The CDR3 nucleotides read TGCAGTGCTAGTCCGGGACTCGCCTACGAGCAGTACTTC.

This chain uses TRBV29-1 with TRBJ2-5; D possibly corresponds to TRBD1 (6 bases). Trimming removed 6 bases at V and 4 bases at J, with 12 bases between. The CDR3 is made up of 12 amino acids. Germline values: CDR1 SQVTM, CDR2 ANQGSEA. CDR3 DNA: TGCAGCGTCACAGGGACGGGAGAGACCCAGTACTTC. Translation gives CSVTGTGETQYF. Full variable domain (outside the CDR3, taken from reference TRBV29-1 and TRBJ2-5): SAVISQKPSRDICQRGTSLTIQCQVDSQVTMMFWYRQQPGQSLTLIATANQGSEATYESGFVIDKFPISRPNLTFSTLTVSNMSPEDSSIYLCSVTGTGETQYFGPGTRLLVL.

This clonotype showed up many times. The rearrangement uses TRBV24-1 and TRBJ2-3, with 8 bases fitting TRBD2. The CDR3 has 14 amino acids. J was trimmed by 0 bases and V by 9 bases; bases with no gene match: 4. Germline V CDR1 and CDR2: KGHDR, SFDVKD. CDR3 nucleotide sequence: TGTGCCACCTCACTAGCGGCAAGCACAGATACGCAGTATTTT. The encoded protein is CATSLAASTDTQYF.

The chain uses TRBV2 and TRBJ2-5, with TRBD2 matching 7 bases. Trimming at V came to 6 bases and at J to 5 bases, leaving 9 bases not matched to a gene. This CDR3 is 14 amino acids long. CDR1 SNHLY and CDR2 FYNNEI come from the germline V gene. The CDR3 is CASSPGGIRETQYF. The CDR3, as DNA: TGTGCCAGCAGCCCCGGGGGGATCCGGGAGACCCAGTACTTC. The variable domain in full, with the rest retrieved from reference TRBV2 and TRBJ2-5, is EPEVTQTPSHQVTQMGQEVILRCVPISNHLYFYWYRQILGQKVEFLVSFYNNEISEKSEIFDDQFSVERPDGSNFTLKIRSTKLEDSAMYFCASSPGGIRETQYFGPGTRLLVL.

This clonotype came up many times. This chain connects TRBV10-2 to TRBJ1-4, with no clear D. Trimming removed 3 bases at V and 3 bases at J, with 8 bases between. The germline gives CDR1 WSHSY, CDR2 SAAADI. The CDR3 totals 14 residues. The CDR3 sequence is CASSDGSANEKLFF. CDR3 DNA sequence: TGCGCCAGCAGTGATGGCAGCGCTAATGAAAAACTGTTTTTT.

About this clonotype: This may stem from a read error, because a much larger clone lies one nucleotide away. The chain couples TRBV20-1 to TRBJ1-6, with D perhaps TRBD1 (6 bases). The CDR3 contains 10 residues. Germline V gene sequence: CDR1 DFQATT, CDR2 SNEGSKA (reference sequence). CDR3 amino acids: CSARDDRSNF. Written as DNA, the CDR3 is TGCAGTGCTAGGGATGACAGGTCAAACTTT.

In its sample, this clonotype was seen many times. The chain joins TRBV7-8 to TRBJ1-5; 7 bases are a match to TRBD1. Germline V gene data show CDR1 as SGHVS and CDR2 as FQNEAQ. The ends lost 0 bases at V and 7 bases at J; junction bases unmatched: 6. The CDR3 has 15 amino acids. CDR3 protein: CASSLACDRAQPQHF. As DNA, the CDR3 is TGTGCCAGCAGCTTAGCGTGTGACAGGGCCCAGCCCCAGCATTTT.

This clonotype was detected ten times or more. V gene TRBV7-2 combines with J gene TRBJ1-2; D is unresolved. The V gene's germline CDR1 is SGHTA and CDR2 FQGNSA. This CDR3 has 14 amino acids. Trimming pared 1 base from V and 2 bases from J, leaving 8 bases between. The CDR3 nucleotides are TGTGCCAGCAGCTTAGGTGCAGCAAACTATGGCTACACCTTC. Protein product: CASSLGAANYGYTF. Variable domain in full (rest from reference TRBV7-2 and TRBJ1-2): GAGVSQSPSNKVTEKGKDVELRCDPISGHTALYWYRQSLGQGLEFLIYFQGNSAPDKSGLPSDRFSAERTGGSVSTLTIQRTQQEDSAVYLCASSLGAANYGYTFGSGTRLTVV.

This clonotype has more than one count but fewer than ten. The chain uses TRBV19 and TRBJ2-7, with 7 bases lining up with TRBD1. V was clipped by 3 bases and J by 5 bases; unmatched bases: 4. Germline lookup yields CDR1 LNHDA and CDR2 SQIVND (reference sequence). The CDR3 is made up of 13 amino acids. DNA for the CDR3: TGTGCCAGTAGTATCGGGACAGTCGACGAGCAGTACTTC. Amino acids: CASSIGTVDEQYF.

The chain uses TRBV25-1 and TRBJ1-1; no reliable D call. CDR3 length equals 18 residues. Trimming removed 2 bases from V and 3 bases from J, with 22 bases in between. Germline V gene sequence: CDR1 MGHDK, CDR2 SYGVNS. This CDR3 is CASSEGRSVESRDTEAFF. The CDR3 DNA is TGTGCCAGCAGTGAAGGGCGGAGCGTTGAGTCCCGTGACACTGAAGCTTTCTTT.

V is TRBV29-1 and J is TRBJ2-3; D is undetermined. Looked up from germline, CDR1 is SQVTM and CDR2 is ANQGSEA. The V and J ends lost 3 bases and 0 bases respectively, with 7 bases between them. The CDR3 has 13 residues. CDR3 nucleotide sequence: TGCAGCGTTGATTTGCACAGCACAGATACGCAGTATTTT. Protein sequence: CSVDLHSTDTQYF.

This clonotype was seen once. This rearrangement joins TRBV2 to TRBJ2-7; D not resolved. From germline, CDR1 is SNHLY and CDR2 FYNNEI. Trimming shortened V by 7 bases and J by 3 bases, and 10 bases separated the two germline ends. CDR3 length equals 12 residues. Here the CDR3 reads CASIVRFYEQYF. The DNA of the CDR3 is TGTGCCAGCATAGTCAGATTCTACGAGCAGTACTTC.

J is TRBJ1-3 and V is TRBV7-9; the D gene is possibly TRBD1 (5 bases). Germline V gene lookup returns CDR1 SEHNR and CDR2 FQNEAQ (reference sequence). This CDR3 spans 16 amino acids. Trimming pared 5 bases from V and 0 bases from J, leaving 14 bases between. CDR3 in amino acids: CASSGEGRASGNTIYF. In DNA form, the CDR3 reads TGTGCCAGCAGCGGAGAGGGCAGGGCCTCTGGAAACACCATATATTTT. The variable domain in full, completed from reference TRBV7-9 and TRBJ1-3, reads DTGVSQNPRHKITKRGQNVTFRCDPISEHNRLYWYRQTLGQGPEFLTYFQNEAQLEKSRLLSDRFSAERPKGSFSTLEIQRTEQGDSAMYLCASSGEGRASGNTIYFGEGSWLTVV.

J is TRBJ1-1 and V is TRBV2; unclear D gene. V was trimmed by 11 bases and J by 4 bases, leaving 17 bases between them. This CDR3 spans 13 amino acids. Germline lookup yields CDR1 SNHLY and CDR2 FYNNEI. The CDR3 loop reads CAWSDASVTEAFF. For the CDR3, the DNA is TGTGCCTGGAGTGATGCGTCTGTCACTGAAGCTTTCTTT.

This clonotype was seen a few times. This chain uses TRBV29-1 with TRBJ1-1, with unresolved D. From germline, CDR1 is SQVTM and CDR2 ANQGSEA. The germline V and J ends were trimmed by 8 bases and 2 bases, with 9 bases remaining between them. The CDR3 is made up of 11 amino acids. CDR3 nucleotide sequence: TGCAGCTTAGTCGAAAACACTGAAGCTTTCTTT. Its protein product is CSLVENTEAFF.